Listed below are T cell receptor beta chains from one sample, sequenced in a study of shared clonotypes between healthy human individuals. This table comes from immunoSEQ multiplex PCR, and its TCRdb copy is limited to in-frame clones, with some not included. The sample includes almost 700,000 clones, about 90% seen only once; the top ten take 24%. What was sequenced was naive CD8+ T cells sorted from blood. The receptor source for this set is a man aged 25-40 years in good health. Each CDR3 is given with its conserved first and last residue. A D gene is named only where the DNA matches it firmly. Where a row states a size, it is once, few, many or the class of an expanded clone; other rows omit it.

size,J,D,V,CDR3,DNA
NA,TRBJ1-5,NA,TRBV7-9,CASSSSGTNNQPQHF,TGTGCCAGCAGCTCCTCCGGGACAAACAATCAGCCCCAGCATTTT
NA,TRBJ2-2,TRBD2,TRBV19,CASNLAVNTGELFF,TGTGCCAGTAATCTAGCGGTGAACACCGGGGAGCTGTTTTTT
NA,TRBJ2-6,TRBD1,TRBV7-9,CASSDGQGGAGANVLTF,TGTGCCAGCAGCGACGGACAGGGGGGAGCTGGGGCCAACGTCCTGACTTTC
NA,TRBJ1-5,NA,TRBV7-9,CASSPETGNQPQHF,TGTGCCAGCAGCCCTGAAACAGGGAATCAGCCCCAGCATTTT
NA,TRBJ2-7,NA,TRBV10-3,CAISEEEVPSYEQYF,TGTGCCATCAGTGAGGAGGAGGTCCCCTCCTACGAGCAGTACTTC
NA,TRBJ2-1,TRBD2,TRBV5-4,CASSLKGKREPYNEQFF,TGTGCCAGCAGCTTGAAAGGGAAGCGGGAGCCCTACAATGAGCAGTTCTTC
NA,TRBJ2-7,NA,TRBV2,CASSESGGRIYEQYF,TGTGCCAGCAGTGAAAGTGGGGGTCGCATATACGAGCAGTACTTC
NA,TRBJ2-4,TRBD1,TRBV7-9,CASSSQGEAKNIQYF,TGTGCCAGCAGCTCACAGGGGGAAGCCAAAAACATTCAGTACTTC
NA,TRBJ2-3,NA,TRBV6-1,CASSGTTTDTQYF,TGTGCCAGCAGTGGGACTACCACAGATACGCAGTATTTT
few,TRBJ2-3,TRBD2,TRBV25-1,CASSEWAAGGPDADTQYF,TGTGCCAGCAGTGAATGGGCAGCGGGAGGGCCGGACGCAGATACGCAGTATTTT
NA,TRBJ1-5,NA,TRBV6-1,CASSERWGGQPQHF,TGTGCCAGCAGTGAACGGTGGGGCGGCCAGCCCCAGCATTTT
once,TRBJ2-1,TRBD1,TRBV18,CASSLRDRGPPVLRDLYNEQFF,TGTGCCAGCTCACTACGGGACAGGGGGCCCCCCGTTTTGCGCGACCTTTACAATGAGCAGTTCTTC
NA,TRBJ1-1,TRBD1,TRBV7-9,CASNLPDRMNTEAFF,TGTGCCAGCAACTTGCCGGACAGGATGAACACTGAAGCTTTCTTT
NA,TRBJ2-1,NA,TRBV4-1,CASSQGTNNEQFF,TGCGCCAGCAGCCAAGGAACCAACAATGAGCAGTTCTTC
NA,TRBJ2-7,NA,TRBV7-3,CASSLDGSHYEQYF,TGTGCCAGCAGCTTAGACGGAAGCCACTACGAGCAGTACTTC
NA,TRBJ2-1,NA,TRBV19,CASSIDTSFYNEQFF,TGTGCCAGTAGTATAGACACCAGCTTCTACAATGAGCAGTTCTTC
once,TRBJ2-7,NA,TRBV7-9,CASSLHLEQYF,TGTGCCAGCAGCCTACACCTGGAGCAGTACTTC
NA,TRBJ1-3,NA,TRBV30,CAWYPASSPGNTIYF,TGTGCCTGGTACCCGGCCTCGTCCCCTGGAAACACCATATATTTT
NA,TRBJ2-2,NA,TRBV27,CASSLSTGELFF,TGTGCCAGCAGTTTATCTACCGGGGAGCTGTTTTTT
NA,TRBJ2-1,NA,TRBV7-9,CASSLAGIGANYNEQFF,TGTGCCAGCAGCTTAGCTGGTATCGGGGCAAACTACAATGAGCAGTTCTTC
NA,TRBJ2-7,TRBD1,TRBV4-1,CASSQTGGPYEQYF,TGCGCCAGCAGCCAAACAGGGGGGCCCTACGAGCAGTACTTC
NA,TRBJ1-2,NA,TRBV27,CASSLLGAVDGYTF,TGTGCCAGCAGTTTATTGGGGGCCGTCGATGGCTACACCTTC
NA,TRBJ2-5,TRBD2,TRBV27,CASSPFRGGISRETQYF,TGTGCCAGCAGTCCTTTCCGGGGGGGTATATCGCGGGAGACCCAGTACTTC
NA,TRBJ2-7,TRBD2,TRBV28,CASALEGLLQQYF,TGTGCCAGCGCGCTGGAGGGACTACTGCAGCAGTACTTC
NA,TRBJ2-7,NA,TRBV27,CASSSSISSYEQYF,TGTGCCAGCAGTTCAAGCATTAGCTCCTACGAGCAGTACTTC
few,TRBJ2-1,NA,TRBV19,CASRGRVWSDNEQFF,TGTGCCAGTAGGGGTCGGGTTTGGTCCGACAATGAGCAGTTCTTC
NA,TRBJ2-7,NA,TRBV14,CASSLMPKYEQYF,TGTGCCAGCAGCCTCATGCCCAAATACGAGCAGTACTTC
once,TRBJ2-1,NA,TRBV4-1,CASSPGPNNEQFF,TGCGCCAGCAGCCCCGGCCCCAATAATGAGCAGTTCTTC
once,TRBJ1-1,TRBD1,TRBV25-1,CASSEWLATGAEAFF,TGTGCCAGCAGTGAATGGCTGGCGACAGGGGCTGAAGCTTTCTTT
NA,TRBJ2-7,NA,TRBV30,CAWSTDSYEQYF,TGTGCCTGGAGTACGGACAGCTACGAGCAGTACTTC
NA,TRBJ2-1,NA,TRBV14,CASSLVHYNEQFF,TGTGCCAGCAGCCTTGTACACTACAATGAGCAGTTCTTC
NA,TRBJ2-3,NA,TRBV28,CASSFRLQGTDTQYF,TGTGCCAGCAGTTTTCGTTTACAGGGCACAGATACGCAGTATTTT
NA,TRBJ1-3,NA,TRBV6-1,CASSEFLTGSGNTIYF,TGTGCCAGCAGTGAATTCCTGACAGGTTCTGGAAACACCATATATTTT
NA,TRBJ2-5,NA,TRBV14,CASSPSAVRGTQYF,TGTGCCAGCAGCCCCTCAGCTGTGCGGGGGACCCAGTACTTC
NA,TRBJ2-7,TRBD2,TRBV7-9,CASSPGLADSYEQYF,TGTGCCAGCAGCCCGGGACTAGCGGACTCCTACGAGCAGTACTTC
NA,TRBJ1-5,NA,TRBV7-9,CASSGSGGDFQHF,TGTGCCAGCAGCGGGAGCGGGGGGGATTTTCAGCATTTT
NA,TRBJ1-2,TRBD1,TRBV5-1,CASSLGDRVDGYTF,TGCGCCAGCAGCTTGGGGGACAGGGTTGACGGCTACACCTTC
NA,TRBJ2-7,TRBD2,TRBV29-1,CSVGTSGYEQYF,TGCAGCGTCGGGACTAGCGGGTACGAGCAGTACTTC
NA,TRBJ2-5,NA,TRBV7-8,CASSQSGGHAQYF,TGTGCCAGCAGCCAATCCGGAGGGCACGCCCAGTACTTC
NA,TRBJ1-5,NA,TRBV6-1,CASSSKSFEGQPQHF,TGTGCCAGCAGTTCAAAGAGTTTCGAGGGTCAGCCCCAGCATTTT
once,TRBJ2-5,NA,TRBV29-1,CSVVAAEETQYF,TGCAGCGTTGTGGCAGCTGAAGAGACCCAGTACTTC
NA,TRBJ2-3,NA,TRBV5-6,CASSLGDTQYF,TGTGCCAGCAGCTTAGGGGATACGCAGTATTTT
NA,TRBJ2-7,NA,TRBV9,CASSVGGTPFYEQYF,TGTGCCAGCAGCGTAGGGGGGACACCATTCTACGAGCAGTACTTC
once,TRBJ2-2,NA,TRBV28,CASGVGTPNTGELFF,TGTGCCAGCGGCGTCGGGACACCCAACACCGGGGAGCTGTTTTTT
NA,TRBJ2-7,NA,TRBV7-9,CASSLEASTGYEQYF,TGTGCCAGCAGCTTAGAGGCTAGTACGGGCTACGAGCAGTACTTC
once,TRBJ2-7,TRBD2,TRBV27,CASSLTSGAGYEQYF,TGTGCCAGCAGTTTGACTAGCGGGGCGGGCTACGAGCAGTACTTC
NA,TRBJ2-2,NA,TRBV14,CASTLSGELFF,TGTGCCAGCACCCTTTCTGGGGAGCTGTTTTTT
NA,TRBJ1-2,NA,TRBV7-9,CASSLGGFKDNYGYTF,TGTGCCAGCAGCTTAGGGGGGTTTAAAGATAACTATGGCTACACCTTC
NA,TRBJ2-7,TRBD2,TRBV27,CASSLGTSGYEQYF,TGTGCCAGCAGTTTGGGGACTAGCGGCTACGAGCAGTACTTC